This T cell receptor (beta chain) was captured in a study of blood T cell repertoires in COVID-19. The CDR3 is 16 amino acids. V lost 0 bases to trimming and J lost 6 bases, with 14 bases between them. Germline CDR1 and CDR2: SGHTA and FQGNSA. Seattle-derived patients entered the study during active infection and were followed longitudinally. This clone was counted once. Repertoires were generated with immunoSEQ multiplex PCR, while TCRdb's copy carries only in-frame clones and drops some. Of just over 300,000 clones detected, 85% to 90% appear once; the ten largest clones hold approximately 1.8%. The TCR sequence derives from a woman younger than 45 with COVID-19, enrolled during active disease. Sequencing was carried out using peripheral blood. The chain joins TRBV7-2 to TRBJ2-2; D not certain. The CDR3 loop is CASSLAGFYDSGELFF. Here the CDR3 DNA reads TGTGCCAGCAGCTTAGCGGGCTTCTACGATTCCGGGGAGCTGTTTTTT.